A single sample gave rise to the 3 T cell receptor beta chains below, sequenced in a study of blood T cells in healthy people across ages. PCR was performed a second time for roughly 6 to 12 cycles using a sample-barcoded 5' primer and a J-beta primer mix. Using its own MiXCR run on the 5' RACE reads, TCRdb lists one record per CDR3 protein. The sample carries 780,000 or so distinct CDR3 sequences, 53% recorded once. Material: blood. These receptors all come from a man older than 75 in good health.

This clonotype was seen ten or more times. The V gene is TRBV29-1, the J gene TRBJ2-4; D unclear. The CDR3 has 12 amino acids. V was pared by 3 bases and J by 5 bases, with 8 bases between. Germline V CDR1 and CDR2: SQVTM, ANQGSEA. CDR3 amino acids: CSVDGGENIQYF. The CDR3 nucleotides read TGCAGCGTTGATGGCGGTGAAAACATTCAGTACTTC.

This CDR3 is CASSKREIYNEQFF. CDR3 coding DNA: TGTGCCAGCAGCAAACGGGAGATCTACAATGAGCAGTTCTTC. The rearrangement uses TRBV7-8 and TRBJ2-1; TRBD2 might be the D (6 bases). Germline V gene sequence: CDR1 SGHVS, CDR2 FQNEAQ. Trimming pared 5 bases from V and 3 bases from J, leaving 11 bases between. CDR3 length equals 14 residues.

A word on this clonotype: One junction end disagrees with the germline gene, perhaps due to a read error. The V and J genes are TRBV3-1 and TRBJ2-7; the D is unclear. The CDR3 spans 16 residues. Germline V lookup: CDR1 LGHDT, CDR2 YNNKEL (reference sequence). The CDR3 sequence: CASSQASRGRPYERYF. The CDR3 nucleotides read TGTGCCAGCAGCCAAGCTTCCCGAGGACGGCCCTACGAGCGGTACTTC.